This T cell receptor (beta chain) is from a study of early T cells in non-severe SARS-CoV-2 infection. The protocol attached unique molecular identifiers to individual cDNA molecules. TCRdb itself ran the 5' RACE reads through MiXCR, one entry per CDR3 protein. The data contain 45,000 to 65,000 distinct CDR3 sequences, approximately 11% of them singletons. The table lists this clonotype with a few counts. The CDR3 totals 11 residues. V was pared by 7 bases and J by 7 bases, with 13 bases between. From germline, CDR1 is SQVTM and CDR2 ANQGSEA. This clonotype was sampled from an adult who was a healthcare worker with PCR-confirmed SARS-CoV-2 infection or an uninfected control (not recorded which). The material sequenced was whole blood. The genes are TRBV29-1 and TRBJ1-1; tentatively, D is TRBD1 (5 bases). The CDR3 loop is CSGGHNYEAFF. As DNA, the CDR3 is TGCAGCGGCGGACATAACTATGAAGCTTTCTTT.